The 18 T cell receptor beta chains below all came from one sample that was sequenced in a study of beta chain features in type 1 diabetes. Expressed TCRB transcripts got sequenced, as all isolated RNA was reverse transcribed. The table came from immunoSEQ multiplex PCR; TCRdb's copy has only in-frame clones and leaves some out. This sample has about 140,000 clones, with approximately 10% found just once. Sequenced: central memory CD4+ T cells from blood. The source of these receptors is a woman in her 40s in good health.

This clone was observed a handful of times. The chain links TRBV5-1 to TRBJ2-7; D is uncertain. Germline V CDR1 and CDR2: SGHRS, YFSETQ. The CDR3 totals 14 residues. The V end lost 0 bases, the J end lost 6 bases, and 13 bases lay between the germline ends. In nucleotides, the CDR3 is TGCGCCAGCAGCTTGGAGCGCTTAGTAGCCGAGCAGTACTTC. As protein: CASSLERLVAEQYF.

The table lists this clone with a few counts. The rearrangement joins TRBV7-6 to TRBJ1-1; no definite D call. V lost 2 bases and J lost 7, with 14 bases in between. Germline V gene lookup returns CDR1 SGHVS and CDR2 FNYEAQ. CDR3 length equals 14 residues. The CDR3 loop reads CASSLIGRGNEAFF. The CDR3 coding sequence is TGTGCCAGCAGCTTAATTGGGAGAGGGAATGAAGCTTTCTTT.

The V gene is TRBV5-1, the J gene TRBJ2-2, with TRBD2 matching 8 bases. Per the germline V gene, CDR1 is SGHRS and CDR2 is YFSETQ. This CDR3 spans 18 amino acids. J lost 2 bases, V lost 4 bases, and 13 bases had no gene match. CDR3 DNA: TGCGCCAGCAGCCCCTCGGCGGGGGGATCCGTTAACACCGGGGAGCTGTTTTTT. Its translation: CASSPSAGGSVNTGELFF.

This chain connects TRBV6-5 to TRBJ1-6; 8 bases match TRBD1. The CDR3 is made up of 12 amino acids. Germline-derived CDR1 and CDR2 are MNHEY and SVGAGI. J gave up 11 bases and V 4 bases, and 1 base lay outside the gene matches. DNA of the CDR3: TGTGCCAGCAGTTCAGGGGGCCCACCCCTCCACTTT. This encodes CASSSGGPPLHF.

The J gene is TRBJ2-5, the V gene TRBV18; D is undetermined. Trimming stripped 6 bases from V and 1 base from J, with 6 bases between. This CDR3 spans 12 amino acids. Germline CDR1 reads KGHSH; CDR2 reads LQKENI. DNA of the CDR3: TGTGCCAGCTCGTCCAGCCAAGAGACCCAGTACTTC. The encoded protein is CASSSSQETQYF. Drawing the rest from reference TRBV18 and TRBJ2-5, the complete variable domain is NAGVMQNPRHLVRRRGQEARLRCSPMKGHSHVYWYRQLPEEGLKFMVYLQKENIIDESGMPKERFSAEFPKEGPSILRIQQVVRGDSAAYFCASSSSQETQYFGPGTRLLVL.

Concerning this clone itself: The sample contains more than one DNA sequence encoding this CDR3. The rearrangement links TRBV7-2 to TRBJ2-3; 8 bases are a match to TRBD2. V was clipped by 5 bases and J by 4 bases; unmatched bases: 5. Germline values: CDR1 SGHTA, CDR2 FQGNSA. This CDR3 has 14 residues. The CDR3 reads CASSPTGGADTQYF. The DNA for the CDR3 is TGTGCCAGCAGCCCGACCGGGGGGGCAGATACGCAGTATTTT.

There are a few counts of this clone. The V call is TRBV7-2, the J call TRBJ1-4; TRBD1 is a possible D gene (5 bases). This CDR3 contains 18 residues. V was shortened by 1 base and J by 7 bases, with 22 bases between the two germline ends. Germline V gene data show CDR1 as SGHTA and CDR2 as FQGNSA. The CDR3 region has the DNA TGTGCCAGCAGCTTAGTATCGACTCCGGGGGGTGGGGGTGAAAAACTGTTTTTT. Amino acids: CASSLVSTPGGGGEKLFF.

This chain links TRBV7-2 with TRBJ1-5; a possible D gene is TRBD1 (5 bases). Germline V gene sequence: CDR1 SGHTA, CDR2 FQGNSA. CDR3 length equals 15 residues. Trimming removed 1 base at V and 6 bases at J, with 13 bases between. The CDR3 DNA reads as TGTGCCAGCAGCTTAGTTGCGGGAGGGGCTCAGCCCCAGCATTTT. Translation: CASSLVAGGAQPQHF.

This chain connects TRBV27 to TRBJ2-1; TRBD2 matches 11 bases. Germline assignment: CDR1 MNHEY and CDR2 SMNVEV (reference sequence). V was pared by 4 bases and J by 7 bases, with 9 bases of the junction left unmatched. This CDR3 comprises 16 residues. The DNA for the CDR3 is TGTGCCAGCAGTTCCCATAGCGGGGGGGCCAGGAATGAGCAGTTCTTC. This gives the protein CASSSHSGGARNEQFF.

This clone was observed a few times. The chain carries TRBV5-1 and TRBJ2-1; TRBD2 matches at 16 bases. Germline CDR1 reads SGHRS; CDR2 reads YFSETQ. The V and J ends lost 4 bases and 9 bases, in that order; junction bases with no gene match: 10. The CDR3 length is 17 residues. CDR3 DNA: TGCGCCAGCAGCAGAGCCTCGGGACTAGCGGGGGGGTTTGAGCAGTTCTTC. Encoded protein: CASSRASGLAGGFEQFF.

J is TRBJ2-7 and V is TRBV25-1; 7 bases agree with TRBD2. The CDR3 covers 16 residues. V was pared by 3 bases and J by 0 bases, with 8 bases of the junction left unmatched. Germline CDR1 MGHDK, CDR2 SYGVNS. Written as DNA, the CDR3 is TGTGCCAGCAGTGACCTGGGCGGGGGTCGCTCCTACGAGCAGTACTTC. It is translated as CASSDLGGGRSYEQYF.

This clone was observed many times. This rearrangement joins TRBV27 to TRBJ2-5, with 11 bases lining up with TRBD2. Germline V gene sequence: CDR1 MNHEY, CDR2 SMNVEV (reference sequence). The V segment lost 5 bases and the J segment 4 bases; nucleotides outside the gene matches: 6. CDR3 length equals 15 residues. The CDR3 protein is CASSPPGLAAETQYF. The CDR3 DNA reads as TGTGCCAGCAGTCCTCCGGGACTAGCGGCAGAGACCCAGTACTTC.

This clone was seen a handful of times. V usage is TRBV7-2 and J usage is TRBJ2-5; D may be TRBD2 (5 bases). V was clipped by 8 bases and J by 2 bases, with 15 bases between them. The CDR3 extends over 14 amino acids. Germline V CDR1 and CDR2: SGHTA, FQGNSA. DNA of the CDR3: TGTGCCAGCGGAGGAACACTCGGGCAAGAGACCCAGTACTTC. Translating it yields CASGGTLGQETQYF.

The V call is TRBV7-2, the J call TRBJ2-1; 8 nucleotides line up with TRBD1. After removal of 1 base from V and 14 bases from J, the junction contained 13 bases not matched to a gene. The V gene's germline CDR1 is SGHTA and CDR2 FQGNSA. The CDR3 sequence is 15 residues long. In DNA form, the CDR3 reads TGTGCCAGCAGCTTAGTAGGTGGTGACGGACAGGGAAAGTTCTTC. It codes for CASSLVGGDGQGKFF.

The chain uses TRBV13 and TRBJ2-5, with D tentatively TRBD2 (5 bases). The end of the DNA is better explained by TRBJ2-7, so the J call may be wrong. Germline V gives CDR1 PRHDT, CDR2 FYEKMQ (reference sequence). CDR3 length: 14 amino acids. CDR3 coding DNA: TGTGCCAGCAGCTTAGGCGGGGACTCCTACGAGCAGTACTTC. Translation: CASSLGGDSYEQYF.

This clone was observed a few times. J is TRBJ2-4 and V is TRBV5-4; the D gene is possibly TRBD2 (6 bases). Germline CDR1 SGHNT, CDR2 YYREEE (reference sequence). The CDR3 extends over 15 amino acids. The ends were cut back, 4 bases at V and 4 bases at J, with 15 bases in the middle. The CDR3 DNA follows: TGTGCCAGCAGCCAAGAACCGGGGGTAAAAAACATTCAGTACTTC. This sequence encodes CASSQEPGVKNIQYF.

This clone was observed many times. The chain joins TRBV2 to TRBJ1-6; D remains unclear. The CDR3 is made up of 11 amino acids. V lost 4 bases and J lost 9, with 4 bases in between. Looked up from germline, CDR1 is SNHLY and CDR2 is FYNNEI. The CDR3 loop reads CASSAGSPLHF. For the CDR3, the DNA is TGTGCCAGCAGTGCCGGTTCACCCCTCCACTTT.

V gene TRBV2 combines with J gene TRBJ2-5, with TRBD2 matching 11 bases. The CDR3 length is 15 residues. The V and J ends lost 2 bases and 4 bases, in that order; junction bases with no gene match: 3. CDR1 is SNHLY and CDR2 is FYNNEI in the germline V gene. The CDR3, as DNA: TGTGCCAGCAGTGAAATAGCGGGGGGGAGAGAGACCCAGTACTTC. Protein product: CASSEIAGGRETQYF.